This TCR beta chain was profiled in a study of cytomegalovirus exposure and HLA in healthy donors. This PCR relied on a set of 60 Vbeta primers and 13 Jbeta primers. Clones were read by immunoSEQ multiplex PCR, and TCRdb kept only the in-frame ones, dropping some. Here the sample spans 150,000 or so clones, 65% to 85% being singletons. V lost 6 bases and J 1 base, leaving 6 bases between the germline ends. This CDR3 is 12 amino acids long. Germline V gives CDR1 ENHRY, CDR2 SYGVKD. The sample comprised PBMCs. The V gene is TRBV10-3, the J gene TRBJ1-1, with D unclear. This sequence originates from a male donor in good health and CMV-seronegative. CDR3 sequence reads: CAIRAGNTEAFF. The CDR3 bases are TGTGCCATCAGGGCAGGGAACACTGAAGCTTTCTTT.